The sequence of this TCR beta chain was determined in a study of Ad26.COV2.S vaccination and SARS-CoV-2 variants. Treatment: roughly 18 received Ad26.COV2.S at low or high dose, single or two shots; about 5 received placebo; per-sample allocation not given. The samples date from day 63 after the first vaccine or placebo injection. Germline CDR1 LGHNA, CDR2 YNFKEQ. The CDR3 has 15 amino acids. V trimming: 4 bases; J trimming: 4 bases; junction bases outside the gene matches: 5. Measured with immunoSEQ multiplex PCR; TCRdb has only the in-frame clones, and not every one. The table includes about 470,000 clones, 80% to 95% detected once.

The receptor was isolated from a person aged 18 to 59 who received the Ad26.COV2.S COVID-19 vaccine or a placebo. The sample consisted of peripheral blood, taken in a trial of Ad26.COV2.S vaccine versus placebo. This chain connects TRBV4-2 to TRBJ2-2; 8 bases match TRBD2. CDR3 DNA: TGTGCCAGCAGCCTTAGCGGGGCGGGCACCGGGGAGCTGTTTTTT. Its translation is CASSLSGAGTGELFF.